This paragraph covers one T cell receptor beta chain sequence. This record comes from a study of CD8 T cells in Susac syndrome. cDNA came from approximately 0.5 to 1 ug RNA primed by random hexamers. TCRdb reprocessed the immunoSEQ multiplex PCR reads via MiXCR and lists one record per CDR3 protein. This table holds roughly 50,000 distinct CDR3 sequences, roughly 93% found once. V dropped 3 bases and J dropped 0 bases, with 9 bases sitting between them. CDR3 size: 14 residues. Germline V lookup: CDR1 LNHNV, CDR2 YYDKDF (reference sequence). Sequences were obtained from CD8+ T cells from PBMCs. The rearrangement joins TRBV15 to TRBJ2-7, with unresolved D. This clonotype was obtained from a human donor in good health. The CDR3 DNA reads TGTGCCACCAGCAGGGACCTGAGCTCCTACGAGCAGTACTTC. Protein product: CATSRDLSSYEQYF.